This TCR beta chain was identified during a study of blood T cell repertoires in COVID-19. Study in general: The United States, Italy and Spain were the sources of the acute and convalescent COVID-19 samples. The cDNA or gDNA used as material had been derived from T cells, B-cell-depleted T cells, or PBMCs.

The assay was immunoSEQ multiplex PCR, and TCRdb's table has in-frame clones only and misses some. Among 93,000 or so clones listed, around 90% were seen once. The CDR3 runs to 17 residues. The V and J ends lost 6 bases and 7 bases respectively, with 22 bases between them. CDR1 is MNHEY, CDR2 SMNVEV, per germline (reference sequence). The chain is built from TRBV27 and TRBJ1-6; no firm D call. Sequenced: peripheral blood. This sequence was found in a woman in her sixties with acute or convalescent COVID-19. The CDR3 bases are TGTGCCAGCAGCGCATTCGGGAAGGGTCGGAGAAATTCACCCCTCCACTTT. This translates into CASSAFGKGRRNSPLHF.